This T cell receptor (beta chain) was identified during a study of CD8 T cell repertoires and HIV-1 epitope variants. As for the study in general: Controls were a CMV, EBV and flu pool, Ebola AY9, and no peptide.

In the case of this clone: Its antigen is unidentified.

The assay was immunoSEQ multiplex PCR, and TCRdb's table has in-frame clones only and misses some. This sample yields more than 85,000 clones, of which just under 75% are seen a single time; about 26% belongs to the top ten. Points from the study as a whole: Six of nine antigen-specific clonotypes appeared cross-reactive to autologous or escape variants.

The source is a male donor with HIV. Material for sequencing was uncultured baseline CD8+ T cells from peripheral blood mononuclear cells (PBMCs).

The CDR3 nucleotides read TGTGCCAGCACGTATTTCGACAGTTTCAACGGGGAGCTGTTTTTT. Translation gives CASTYFDSFNGELFF. The rearrangement links TRBV6-5 to TRBJ2-2; tentatively, D is TRBD1 (5 bases). V was shortened by 7 bases and J by 7 bases, with 19 bases between the two germline ends. The CDR3 runs to 15 residues. From germline, CDR1 is MNHEY and CDR2 SVGAGI.